This TCR beta chain was identified in a study of response to subunit inactivated influenza vaccine. Study-level points and caveats: After each seasonal influenza vaccination, few new T cells are recruited, the authors suggested.

This clonotype has a handful of counts. Its antigen is still unknown. Germline values: CDR1 MNHEY, CDR2 SMNVEV (reference sequence). The CDR3 extends over 14 amino acids. Trimming took off 3 bases at V and 8 bases at J, with 13 bases between the two ends. MiXCR, run by TCRdb on the RT-PCR reads, gives a single entry per CDR3 protein. The data hold about 500,000 distinct CDR3 sequences, with more than 15% observed a single time. The material sequenced was CD4+ T cells sorted from PBMCs, taken around 25 months after vaccination. This rearrangement joins TRBV27 to TRBJ1-4; D remains ambiguous. The receptor's source is a man between 50 and 70 years old who received an inactivated influenza vaccine. The CDR3 region is CASSFFGEGEKLFF. DNA for the CDR3: TGTGCCAGCAGTTTCTTTGGGGAAGGCGAAAAACTGTTTTTT. Full variable domain (missing parts from reference TRBV27 and TRBJ1-4): EAQVTQNPRYLITVTGKKLTVTCSQNMNHEYMSWYRQDPGLGLRQIYYSMNVEVTDKGDVPEGYKVSRKEKRNFPLILESPSPNQTSLYFCASSFFGEGEKLFFGSGTQLSVL.